The next 24 T cell receptor beta chains were all read from a single sample in a study of spatial heterogeneity in lung cancer. TCRdb recomputed calls from the 5' RACE reads with MiXCR, one row per CDR3 protein. Of about 47,000 distinct CDR3 sequences listed, 10% to 15% are singletons. Time point specified: blood at routine non-recurrence follow-up after resection. The input for sequencing was PBMCs, taken at follow-up. These TCRs come from a male donor with early-stage non-small cell lung cancer.

This clonotype was counted at least ten times. The chain combines TRBV2 with TRBJ2-3; D is perhaps TRBD1 (6 bases). Germline V gene data show CDR1 as SNHLY and CDR2 as FYNNEI. V lost 6 bases and J lost 0, with 10 bases in between. The CDR3 runs to 14 residues. CDR3 sequence: CASSTGLSTDTQYF. CDR3 coding DNA: TGTGCCAGCAGCACAGGGCTTAGCACAGATACGCAGTATTTT.

This clonotype was seen repeatedly, ten times or more. V and J are TRBV11-2 and TRBJ2-5; tentative D call: TRBD1 (5 bases). The germline CDR1 and CDR2 sequences are SGHAT and FQNNGV. V lost 3 bases, J lost 3 bases, and 8 bases lay in between. CDR3 length: 13 residues. The CDR3 region is CASSLGREETQYF. CDR3 DNA: TGTGCCAGCAGCTTGGGCAGGGAAGAGACCCAGTACTTC.

This clonotype qualifies as medium-sized. The chain is built from TRBV7-3 and TRBJ2-1; 10 bases line up with TRBD2. J lost 8 bases, V lost 4 bases, and 14 bases had no gene match. The CDR3 extends over 17 amino acids. CDR1 is SGHTA, CDR2 FQGTGA, per germline. DNA of the CDR3: TGTGCCAGCAGCTCCGCCCCGAGCGGGGGGGCGGTCGATGAGCAGTTCTTC. It translates to CASSSAPSGGAVDEQFF.

This clonotype was observed at least ten times. The chain has TRBV29-1 and TRBJ2-5, with D possibly matching TRBD2 (6 bases). CDR1 and CDR2 from the germline V gene are SQVTM and ANQGSEA. The length of the CDR3 is 16 residues. V lost 3 bases and J 5 bases, leaving 22 bases between the germline ends. CDR3 sequence reads: CSVEVLAHVEGETQYF. CDR3 in DNA: TGCAGCGTTGAGGTCCTAGCACATGTGGAGGGGGAGACCCAGTACTTC.

This clonotype was counted between two and nine times. J is TRBJ2-7 and V is TRBV4-2; no firm D call. V was trimmed by 0 bases and J by 5 bases, leaving 2 bases between them. Germline CDR1 reads LGHNA; CDR2 reads YNFKEQ. The CDR3 runs to 11 residues. The CDR3: CASSQEDEQYF. In DNA, the CDR3 is TGTGCCAGCAGCCAAGAAGACGAGCAGTACTTC.

The V call is TRBV10-3, the J call TRBJ2-6; possibly TRBD1 for D (6 bases). CDR3 length: 16 amino acids. Per the germline V gene, CDR1 is ENHRY and CDR2 is SYGVKD. V was clipped by 6 bases and J by 0 bases, with 12 bases between them. CDR3 sequence: CAISPGQNSGANVLTF. As DNA, the CDR3 is TGTGCCATCAGCCCCGGACAGAACTCTGGGGCCAACGTCCTGACTTTC.

This clonotype was seen repeatedly, ten times or more. The CDR3 nucleotides are TGTGCCAGCAGCGTGGTCCCGGGACAGGGAATCGAGCAGTACTTC. Translating it yields CASSVVPGQGIEQYF. V gene TRBV7-2 combines with J gene TRBJ2-7; 9 nucleotides align to TRBD1. Germline values: CDR1 SGHTA, CDR2 FQGNSA. The trim removed 5 bases at V and 6 bases at J, leaving 11 bases unmatched. CDR3 length: 15 amino acids.

This clonotype was found once. The rearrangement joins TRBV24-1 to TRBJ2-1; 8 bases align to TRBD2. The CDR3 is 16 residues long. Trimming removed 6 bases from V and 5 bases from J; junction bases left unmatched: 11. From germline, CDR1 is KGHDR and CDR2 SFDVKD. The DNA of the CDR3 is TGTGCCACCAGTCACCCAAGGGAACTAGCGGACAATGAGCAGTTCTTC. This translates into CATSHPRELADNEQFF.

This clonotype was counted many times. The chain combines TRBV5-4 with TRBJ2-7; D gene uncertain. There are 14 residues in the CDR3. Germline assignment: CDR1 SGHNT and CDR2 YYREEE (reference sequence). V lost 5 bases and J lost 0, with 12 bases in between. The CDR3 here is CASSTDQSSYEQYF. In DNA, the CDR3 is TGTGCCAGCAGTACGGACCAGAGCTCCTACGAGCAGTACTTC.

This clonotype was counted between two and nine times. The gene calls are TRBV12-3 or TRBV12-4 and TRBJ1-1; D remains ambiguous. The V gene lost 8 bases and the J gene lost 1 base, with 14 bases spanning the gap. The CDR3 has 14 amino acids. CDR3 residues: CASALVAPNTEAFF. DNA for the CDR3: TGTGCCAGCGCCCTGGTTGCACCGAACACTGAAGCTTTCTTT.

This clonotype was detected a few times. The chain carries TRBV6-4 and TRBJ1-1; TRBD1 matches 10 bases. Germline CDR1 MRHNA, CDR2 SNTAGT. This CDR3 region has 13 residues. The junction had 5 bases not matched to a gene; V was cut back by 2 bases and J by 11 bases. CDR3 sequence reads: CASSDDRGRQAFF. The CDR3 DNA sequence: TGTGCCAGCAGTGACGACAGGGGGCGCCAGGCTTTCTTT.

This clonotype was seen many times. The chain uses TRBV7-9 and TRBJ2-3; D is uncertain. The V gene's germline CDR1 is SEHNR and CDR2 FQNEAQ (reference sequence). The CDR3 runs 14 residues. Deletions cut 2 bases from V and 2 bases from J, with 8 bases between. The CDR3 loop is CASSLRMNTDTQYF. In DNA form, the CDR3 reads TGTGCCAGCAGCTTACGTATGAACACAGATACGCAGTATTTT. The full variable domain, its missing parts supplied by reference TRBV7-9 and TRBJ2-3, is DTGVSQNPRHKITKRGQNVTFRCDPISEHNRLYWYRQTLGQGPEFLTYFQNEAQLEKSRLLSDRFSAERPKGSFSTLEIQRTEQGDSAMYLCASSLRMNTDTQYFGPGTRLTVL.

At least ten counts were recorded for this clonotype. This chain uses TRBV6-6 with TRBJ1-2; 10 bases match TRBD1. V was clipped by 6 bases and J by 6 bases; unmatched bases: 10. Germline-derived CDR1 and CDR2 are MNHNY and SVGAGI (reference sequence). The CDR3 spans 15 residues. CDR3 DNA: TGTGCCAGCAGCGGGACAGGGGAAAATGGTGATGGCTACACCTTC. Amino acid sequence: CASSGTGENGDGYTF.

This clonotype was found a few times. The J gene is TRBJ1-2, the V gene TRBV20-1; 9 bases are shared with TRBD1. Germline V CDR1 and CDR2: DFQATT, SNEGSKA (reference sequence). The CDR3 runs to 14 residues. V trimming: 0 bases; J trimming: 4 bases; junction bases outside the gene matches: 3. CDR3 coding DNA: TGCAGTGCTAGAGAGGACAGGGGATCCTATGGCTACACCTTC. Encoded protein: CSAREDRGSYGYTF.

This clonotype has at least ten counts. The chain joins TRBV20-1 to TRBJ2-5; no firm D call. CDR1 is DFQATT and CDR2 is SNEGSKA in the germline V gene (reference sequence). This CDR3 is built from 14 residues. Between the trimmed V and J ends, which lost 6 bases and 1 base, there was a span of 15 bases. CDR3 region: CSAPTGPTQETQYF. In DNA, the CDR3 is TGCAGTGCACCGACGGGCCCGACCCAAGAGACCCAGTACTTC.

This clonotype was counted many times. CDR3 sequence (DNA): TGCGCCAGCAGCAGGGTTGCGGGGTTATCTGGAAACACCATATATTTT. Amino acid sequence: CASSRVAGLSGNTIYF. This chain uses TRBV4-1 with TRBJ1-3; D ambiguous. The germline V and J ends were trimmed by 5 bases and 1 base, with 15 bases remaining between them. The germline V gene encodes CDR1 MGHRA and CDR2 YSYEKL. The CDR3 length is 16 residues.

In this sample, this clonotype turned up a few times. This chain uses TRBV10-3 with TRBJ1-1; D is unclear. V was clipped by 3 bases and J by 11 bases, with 19 bases between them. This CDR3 comprises 14 residues. CDR1 and CDR2 from the germline V gene are ENHRY and SYGVKD. CDR3 coding DNA: TGTGCCATCAGTGACCGGGCCGGACCAATGGAGGCTTTCTTT. This sequence encodes CAISDRAGPMEAFF.

Only a few counts were recorded for this clonotype. The V gene is TRBV7-9, the J gene TRBJ2-1; D gene ambiguous. The CDR3 has 15 residues. V was pared by 5 bases and J by 8 bases, with 19 bases between. Germline lookup yields CDR1 SEHNR and CDR2 FQNEAQ (reference sequence). The CDR3 spells CASSPWRRIRDEQFF. In DNA, the CDR3 is TGTGCCAGCAGCCCGTGGAGACGGATTCGCGATGAGCAGTTCTTC.

There are a few counts of this clonotype. The CDR3 DNA follows: TGTGCCAGCAGCCGCGGGGGGACGAGCTCCTACGAGCAGTACTTC. Protein sequence: CASSRGGTSSYEQYF. The rearrangement links TRBV7-2 to TRBJ2-7, with 8 bases lining up with TRBD2. The CDR3 contains 15 residues. Per germline, CDR1 SGHTA and CDR2 FQGNSA. The V gene end was trimmed by 5 bases and the J gene end by 0 bases; junction bases not matched to a gene: 6. Supplemented by reference TRBV7-2 and TRBJ2-7, the full variable domain reads GAGVSQSPSNKVTEKGKDVELRCDPISGHTALYWYRQSLGQGLEFLIYFQGNSAPDKSGLPSDRFSAERTGGSVSTLTIQRTQQEDSAVYLCASSRGGTSSYEQYFGPGTRLTVT.

This clonotype was picked up a small number of times. The chain combines TRBV5-1 with TRBJ2-1; a weak D match, TRBD1 (6 bases). The CDR3 runs 14 residues. The germline CDR1 and CDR2 sequences are SGHRS and YFSETQ. V lost 5 bases and J lost 3, with 12 bases in between. The CDR3 protein is CASSLGTLYNEQFF. As DNA, the CDR3 is TGCGCCAGCAGTCTCGGGACACTCTACAATGAGCAGTTCTTC. Full variable domain (missing parts from reference TRBV5-1 and TRBJ2-1): KAGVTQTPRYLIKTRGQQVTLSCSPISGHRSVSWYQQTPGQGLQFLFEYFSETQRNKGNFPGRFSGRQFSNSRSEMNVSTLELGDSALYLCASSLGTLYNEQFFGPGTRLTVL.

The V call is TRBV7-2, the J call TRBJ2-4; TRBD2 matches 10 bases. Germline assignment: CDR1 SGHTA and CDR2 FQGNSA. V trimming: 5 bases; J trimming: 3 bases; junction bases outside the gene matches: 10. The CDR3 contains 17 residues. The CDR3, as DNA: TGTGCCAGCAGCGCTACTAGCGGGGTTGTAGGCAAAAACATTCAGTACTTC. Encoded protein: CASSATSGVVGKNIQYF.

The V gene is TRBV18, the J gene TRBJ2-7; a possible D gene is TRBD1 (6 bases). This CDR3 spans 15 amino acids. Trimming pared 3 bases from V and 1 base from J, leaving 13 bases between. CDR1 and CDR2 from the germline V gene are KGHSH and LQKENI. The CDR3 nucleotides are TGTGCCAGCTCACCCGGCACAGGGACATCCTACGAGCAGTACTTC. Translated: CASSPGTGTSYEQYF.

At least ten counts were recorded for this clonotype. The chain recombines TRBV7-2 with TRBJ2-4; a weak D match, TRBD2 (7 bases). This CDR3 has 16 residues. Germline V gene sequence: CDR1 SGHTA, CDR2 FQGNSA. The germline V and J ends were trimmed by 5 bases and 3 bases, with 17 bases remaining between them. Here the CDR3 reads CASSQSSGGLKNIQYF. For the CDR3, the DNA is TGTGCCAGCAGCCAATCGTCCGGGGGGCTCAAAAACATTCAGTACTTC.

This clonotype was recorded many times. The chain combines TRBV30 with TRBJ1-5; TRBD1 is a possible D gene (6 bases). Germline V gene lookup returns CDR1 GTSNPN and CDR2 SVGIG (reference sequence). CDR3 length: 12 amino acids. V was trimmed by 5 bases and J by 3 bases, leaving 8 bases between them. The CDR3 is CAWGDNNQPQHF. The CDR3 DNA sequence: TGTGCCTGGGGGGACAACAATCAGCCCCAGCATTTT. The variable domain in full, with the rest retrieved from reference TRBV30 and TRBJ1-5, is SQTIHQWPATLVQPVGSPLSLECTVEGTSNPNLYWYRQAAGRGLQLLFYSVGIGQISSEVPQNLSASRPQDRQFILSSKKLLLSDSGFYLCAWGDNNQPQHFGDGTRLSIL.